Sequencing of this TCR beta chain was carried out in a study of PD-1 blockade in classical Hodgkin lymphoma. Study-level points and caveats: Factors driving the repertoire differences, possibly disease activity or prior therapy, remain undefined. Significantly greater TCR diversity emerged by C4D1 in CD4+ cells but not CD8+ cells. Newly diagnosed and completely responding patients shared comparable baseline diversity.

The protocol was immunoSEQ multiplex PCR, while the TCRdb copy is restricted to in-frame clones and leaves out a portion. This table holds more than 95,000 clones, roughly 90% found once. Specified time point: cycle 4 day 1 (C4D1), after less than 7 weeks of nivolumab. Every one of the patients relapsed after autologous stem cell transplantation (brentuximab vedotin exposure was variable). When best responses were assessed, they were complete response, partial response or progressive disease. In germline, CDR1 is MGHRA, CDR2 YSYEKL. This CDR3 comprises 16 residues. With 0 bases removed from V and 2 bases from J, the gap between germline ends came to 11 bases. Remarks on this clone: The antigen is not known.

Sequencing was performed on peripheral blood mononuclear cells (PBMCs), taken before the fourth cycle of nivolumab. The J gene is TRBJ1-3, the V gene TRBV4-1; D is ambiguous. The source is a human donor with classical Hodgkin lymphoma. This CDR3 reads CASSQDFRTAGNTIYF. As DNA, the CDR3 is TGCGCCAGCAGCCAAGATTTTCGCACAGCTGGAAACACCATATATTTT.